This TCR beta chain was sequenced for a study of T cell repertoires in cytomegalovirus infection. Study as a whole: HLA-C-restricted CMV epitopes, recently identified, and well-studied HLA-B-restricted ones were used by the study. Public TCR beta signatures indicated both CMV infection and matching HLA type.

This clonotype is a singleton in its sample. Its specificity is not known. Via MiXCR, TCRdb re-called the reads, giving one row per CDR3 protein. The repertoire holds some 940,000 distinct CDR3 sequences, with 25% to 40% as singletons. Broader study findings: Pooled public TCR beta family frequency picked out CMV carriers with the relevant HLA. Dominating the ex vivo response were TCR beta clonotypes that were CMV-specific and HLA-C-restricted.

CDR1 and CDR2 from the germline V gene are SGDLS and YYNGEE. This CDR3 spans 14 amino acids. V shed 4 bases and J 6 bases; nucleotides not matched to a gene: 5. The chain recombines TRBV9 with TRBJ2-7; TRBD1 agrees at 12 bases. The material was cultured CD8+ T cells from PBMCs, obtained from culture after CMV antigen stimulation. This receptor was taken from a human donor in good health (CMV status not recorded). Some clones in this sample may be carry-over from other donors' samples. CDR3 sequence (DNA): TGTGCCAGCAGCCCCGGGACAGGGGGCCTCGAGCAGTACGTC. The encoded protein is CASSPGTGGLEQYV.